Below are 20 T cell receptor beta chains sequenced from a single sample in a study of T cell responses to AZD1222 COVID-19 vaccine. Measured with immunoSEQ multiplex PCR; TCRdb has only the in-frame clones, and not every one. The sample holds around 100,000 clones, about 93% seen once. Material: peripheral blood, obtained on day 0 of AZD1222 vaccination. These receptors came from an adult in good health.

V and J are TRBV28 and TRBJ1-4, with 7 bases identical to TRBD1. V gave up 6 bases and J gave up 7 bases; unmatched junction bases: 11. Germline V lookup: CDR1 MDHEN, CDR2 SYDVKM. The CDR3 consists of 15 residues. The CDR3 region is CASSPGGTRGEKLFF. For the CDR3, the DNA is TGTGCCAGCAGCCCAGGGGGGACAAGGGGTGAAAAACTGTTTTTT.

This clone was seen a single time. The chain recombines TRBV12-3 or TRBV12-4 with TRBJ2-1; D is possibly TRBD1 (6 bases). The CDR3 is 12 residues long. With 10 bases removed from V and 4 bases from J, the gap between germline ends came to 11 bases. CDR3 sequence: CATGQTYNEQFF. CDR3 nucleotide sequence: TGTGCCACCGGACAGACATACAATGAGCAGTTCTTC.

The DNA of the CDR3 is TGTGCCAGCAGTTTGAGGGACACTTTTAATGAGCAGTTCTTC. Protein sequence: CASSLRDTFNEQFF. This chain connects TRBV27 to TRBJ2-1, with a tentative D call TRBD1 (6 bases). From germline, CDR1 is MNHEY and CDR2 SMNVEV (reference sequence). Trimming stripped 3 bases from V and 7 bases from J, with 13 bases between. The CDR3 length is 14 residues.

This clone came up once. This chain connects TRBV29-1 to TRBJ2-1; TRBD1 matches 8 bases. Germline assignment: CDR1 SQVTM and CDR2 ANQGSEA. The CDR3 extends over 13 amino acids. Germline trimming cut 5 bases from V and 4 bases from J; bases unmatched to any gene: 4. CDR3 sequence reads: CSVTGQDYNEQFF. CDR3 sequence (DNA): TGCAGCGTTACGGGACAGGATTACAATGAGCAGTTCTTC.

The chain is built from TRBV5-1 and TRBJ1-6; the match to TRBD1 covers 10 bases. Trimming at V came to 1 base and at J to 7 bases, leaving 2 bases not matched to a gene. The CDR3 loop spans 15 amino acids. From germline, CDR1 is SGHRS and CDR2 YFSETQ. CDR3 sequence (DNA): TGCGCCAGCAGCTTGCGGACAGGGGGGAATTCACCCCTCCACTTT. Its protein is CASSLRTGGNSPLHF.

The genes are TRBV28 and TRBJ1-4; 9 positions match TRBD1. CDR3 length equals 21 residues. Germline V gene data show CDR1 as MDHEN and CDR2 as SYDVKM. Trimming at V came to 5 bases and at J to 7 bases, leaving 26 bases not matched to a gene. CDR3 bases: TGTGCCAGCAGTACTCTCACCGGGACAGGGTATAATTGGAGGGTAATTGAAAAACTGTTTTTT. This gives the protein CASSTLTGTGYNWRVIEKLFF. The whole variable domain, remainder taken from reference TRBV28 and TRBJ1-4, is DVKVTQSSRYLVKRTGEKVFLECVQDMDHENMFWYRQDPGLGLRLIYFSYDVKMKEKGDIPEGYSVSREKKERFSLILESASTNQTSMYLCASSTLTGTGYNWRVIEKLFFGSGTQLSVL.

The chain is built from TRBV6-6 and TRBJ2-5, with D possibly matching TRBD2 (5 bases). CDR1 is MNHNY and CDR2 is SVGAGI in the germline V gene (reference sequence). The CDR3 extends over 14 amino acids. Trimming left V 7 bases short and J 5 bases short, with 17 bases between. CDR3: CASTHGLLQETQYF. CDR3 DNA: TGTGCCAGCACTCACGGACTCTTACAGGAGACCCAGTACTTC.

The rearrangement joins TRBV10-3 to TRBJ2-5, with D possibly called TRBD1 or TRBD2 (5 bases each). The CDR3 loop spans 14 amino acids. The germline V gene encodes CDR1 ENHRY and CDR2 SYGVKD. The germline V and J ends were trimmed by 0 bases and 5 bases, with 10 bases remaining between them. This CDR3 reads CAISESTGGETQYF. The CDR3 DNA reads TGTGCCATCAGTGAGTCGACTGGGGGTGAGACCCAGTACTTC.

The chain recombines TRBV10-3 with TRBJ2-1, with 9 bases matching TRBD1. Unmatched junction bases numbered 9, after V lost 6 bases and J lost 9 bases. Germline CDR1 is ENHRY and CDR2 is SYGVKD. CDR3 length: 14 residues. The CDR3 reads CAIRTGQGYPEQFF. For the CDR3, the DNA is TGTGCCATCAGGACGGGACAGGGCTACCCTGAGCAGTTCTTC.

The gene calls are TRBV5-4 and TRBJ1-1; no clear D. V gave up 3 bases and J gave up 5 bases, with 11 bases separating them. CDR1 is SGHNT and CDR2 is YYREEE in the germline V gene (reference sequence). The length of the CDR3 is 13 residues. This chain's CDR3 is CASSSSPATEAFF. CDR3 DNA sequence: TGTGCCAGCAGCTCAAGTCCGGCGACTGAAGCTTTCTTT.

The chain combines TRBV11-3 with TRBJ1-1; D is unresolved. V lost 1 base and J 0 bases, leaving 12 bases between the germline ends. Germline values: CDR1 SGHNT, CDR2 YENEEA. This CDR3 is built from 16 residues. The CDR3 loop reads CASSLVPVVMNTEAFF. The CDR3 DNA reads as TGTGCCAGCAGCTTAGTTCCTGTAGTCATGAACACTGAAGCTTTCTTT.

The J gene is TRBJ2-6, the V gene TRBV5-4; D possibly uses TRBD1 or TRBD2 (5 bases each). Between the trimmed V and J ends, which lost 6 bases and 0 bases, there was a span of 10 bases. This CDR3 is built from 15 residues. Germline CDR1 reads SGHNT; CDR2 reads YYREEE (reference sequence). The CDR3 coding sequence is TGTGCCAGCACCTGGGGGAGCTCTGGGGCCAACGTCCTGACTTTC. It specifies CASTWGSSGANVLTF.

V is TRBV3-1 (or the pseudogene TRBV3-2) and J is TRBJ2-1; D is undetermined. V shed 0 bases and J shed 9 bases, with 6 bases lying between them. Per the germline V gene, CDR1 is LGHDT and CDR2 is YNNKEL (reference sequence). This CDR3 contains 12 residues. The CDR3 DNA follows: TGTGCCAGCAGCCAAGAAATCGGTGAGCAGTTCTTC. Its translation: CASSQEIGEQFF.

This chain uses TRBV24-1 with TRBJ1-5; D gene ambiguous. The CDR3 contains 15 residues. The germline gives CDR1 KGHDR, CDR2 SFDVKD. V was clipped by 0 bases and J by 3 bases, with 8 bases between them. The CDR3 DNA follows: TGTGCCACCAGTGATTTGCGTCGGTTCAATCAGCCCCAGCATTTT. The encoded protein is CATSDLRRFNQPQHF.

The V gene is TRBV10-2, the J gene TRBJ2-5; D gene unclear. V was clipped by 3 bases and J by 5 bases, with 4 bases between them. CDR1 is WSHSY, CDR2 SAAADI, per germline. The CDR3 is 11 amino acids. This chain's CDR3 is CASSERETQYF. CDR3 DNA sequence: TGCGCCAGCAGTGAACGGGAGACCCAGTACTTC.

J is TRBJ1-2 and V is TRBV27; the match to TRBD1 covers 7 bases. Trimming removed 5 bases from V and 4 bases from J; junction bases left unmatched: 4. CDR3 length: 13 amino acids. Per germline, CDR1 MNHEY and CDR2 SMNVEV (reference sequence). CDR3 nucleotide sequence: TGTGCCAGCAGTCAGACAGGGATCTATGGCTACACCTTC. Translating gives CASSQTGIYGYTF.

The chain links TRBV7-9 to TRBJ2-2, with 14 bases matching TRBD2. Losses at the gene ends were 4 bases for V and 3 bases for J; bases not matched to a gene: 7. CDR1 is SEHNR and CDR2 is FQNEAQ in the germline V gene (reference sequence). The CDR3 has 18 amino acids. The CDR3 nucleotides read TGTGCCAGCAGCTCGGGACTAGCGGGAGTGGGGGACACCGGGGAGCTGTTTTTT. Protein: CASSSGLAGVGDTGELFF.

This chain links TRBV9 with TRBJ2-1; the match to TRBD2 covers 9 bases. The CDR3 runs 15 residues. CDR1 is SGDLS and CDR2 is YYNGEE in the germline V gene. Trimming at V came to 0 bases and at J to 8 bases, leaving 6 bases not matched to a gene. CDR3 sequence (DNA): TGTGCCAGCAGCGTAGTGATGGCGGGAGGGCATGAGCAGTTCTTC. Protein product: CASSVVMAGGHEQFF.

V gene TRBV6-5 combines with J gene TRBJ2-1, with 14 bases lining up with TRBD2. Trimming took 10 bases from V and 2 from J; bases not matched to a gene: 4. CDR3 length equals 15 residues. Germline V lookup: CDR1 MNHEY, CDR2 SVGAGI. CDR3 in amino acids: CATRTSGRPYNEQFF. As DNA, the CDR3 is TGTGCCACAAGGACTAGCGGGAGGCCCTACAATGAGCAGTTCTTC.

This chain links TRBV19 with TRBJ1-2; the D is unclear. The V gene lost 2 bases and the J gene lost 2 bases, with 3 bases spanning the gap. Per the germline V gene, CDR1 is LNHDA and CDR2 is SQIVND (reference sequence). The length of the CDR3 is 12 residues. The CDR3 bases are TGTGCCAGTAGTATATTCAACTATGGCTACACCTTC. It is translated as CASSIFNYGYTF.